This TCR beta chain was sequenced for a study of T cell responses to AZD1222 COVID-19 vaccine. Profiling relied on immunoSEQ multiplex PCR, and the TCRdb table lists in-frame clones only, not all of them. The sample lists about 160,000 clones, around 87% occurring once. CDR3 length: 16 residues. V dropped 4 bases and J dropped 6; count of bases not matched to a gene: 8. The germline V gene has CDR1 MNHNY and CDR2 SVGAGI (reference sequence). This clone was detected only once. Source: peripheral blood, taken 28 days after the second AZD1222 dose. This rearrangement joins TRBV6-6 to TRBJ1-4, with 10 bases fitting TRBD1. The clonotype originates from an adult who received the AZD1222 COVID-19 vaccine. DNA of the CDR3: TGTGCCAGCAGTTTTCCCCCCGGGACAGGGGATGAAAAACTGTTTTTT. Translation: CASSFPPGTGDEKLFF.